This TCR beta chain was retrieved from a study of control samples from healthy donors and cancer patients. Repertoires were generated with immunoSEQ multiplex PCR, while TCRdb's copy carries only in-frame clones and drops some. Of roughly 200,000 clones listed, around 93% are singletons. V dropped 8 bases and J dropped 2 bases, with 6 bases sitting between them. CDR1 is SNHLY, CDR2 FYNNEI, per germline. CDR3 length equals 11 residues. This rearrangement joins TRBV2 to TRBJ1-2; D remains unclear. The specimen was blood. The source is a man between 18 and 29 years old in good health. In nucleotides, the CDR3 is TGTGCCAGCGGGCAGAACTATGGCTACACCTTC. This encodes CASGQNYGYTF. The variable domain in full, completed from reference TRBV2 and TRBJ1-2, reads EPEVTQTPSHQVTQMGQEVILRCVPISNHLYFYWYRQILGQKVEFLVSFYNNEISEKSEIFDDQFSVERPDGSNFTLKIRSTKLEDSAMYFCASGQNYGYTFGSGTRLTVV.